Listed below are T cell receptor beta chains from one sample, sequenced in a study of OX40 agonist ivuxolimab in advanced cancers. Using immunoSEQ multiplex PCR, the repertoire was profiled, and TCRdb retains in-frame clones only, with some absent. The sample gives tens of thousands of clones, 84% of which show up once; under 5.5% is in the top ten. The input for sequencing was CD4+ or CD8+ T cells sorted from blood, taken in a trial of the OX40 agonist ivuxolimab. The receptors were sampled from an adult with an advanced solid tumor such as melanoma, head and neck, liver or kidney cancer. Both conserved end residues are part of each CDR3. Each record gives: D gene, V gene, CDR3 length, J gene, clone size, CDR3 protein, CDR3 DNA. The D gene is left open where the match is weak. Clone size, where shown, is once, few, many, or a class for clones that have expanded.

>TRBD1|TRBV28|15|TRBJ2-5|few
CASSWSTGAWETQYF
TGTGCCAGCAGTTGGTCGACAGGGGCGTGGGAGACCCAGTACTTC
>TRBD2|TRBV4-3|15|TRBJ2-7|NA
CASSQEAGVAGEQYF
TGCGCCAGCAGCCAAGAGGCGGGAGTAGCGGGAGAGCAGTACTTC
>TRBD2|TRBV5-1|17|TRBJ2-2|NA
CASSTVTSGRDLGELFF
TGCGCCAGCAGTACCGTGACTAGCGGGAGGGATCTCGGGGAGCTGTTTTTT
>NA|TRBV30|14|TRBJ2-3|NA
CAWSVGSSTDTQYF
TGTGCCTGGAGTGTGGGTAGTAGCACAGATACGCAGTATTTT
>NA|TRBV6-6|11|TRBJ2-4|NA
CASSYEDIKYF
TGTGCCAGCAGTTACGAGGACATAAAATACTTC
>NA|TRBV29-1|15|TRBJ2-1|once
CSVEIRQGRDNEQFF
TGCAGCGTTGAGATTCGCCAGGGAAGGGACAATGAGCAGTTCTTC
>NA|TRBV5-8|16|TRBJ2-5|once
CASSLETGRAGETQYF
TGTGCCAGCAGCTTGGAAACAGGGCGGGCAGGAGAGACCCAGTACTTC
>NA|TRBV4-2|15|TRBJ2-7|NA
CASSQGTASSYEQYF
TGTGCCAGCAGCCAAGGGACGGCGAGCTCCTACGAGCAGTACTTC
>NA|TRBV7-2|17|TRBJ2-1|few
CASSLPTFAGRYNEQFF
TGTGCCAGCAGCTTACCTACCTTTGCGGGGCGCTACAATGAGCAGTTCTTC
>NA|TRBV5-5|13|TRBJ2-7|once
CASSLKRAYEQYF
TGTGCCAGCAGCTTGAAACGGGCCTACGAGCAGTACTTC
>NA|TRBV18|18|TRBJ2-2|NA
CASSPLFFRGWNTGELFF
TGTGCCAGCTCACCACTCTTTTTCCGGGGGTGGAACACCGGGGAGCTGTTTTTT
>NA|TRBV27|13|TRBJ2-1|NA
CASKLGTYNEQFF
TGTGCCAGCAAACTGGGAACCTACAATGAGCAGTTCTTC
>NA|TRBV28|11|TRBJ2-3|NA
CASYDTDTQYF
TGTGCCAGCTATGACACAGATACGCAGTATTTT
>TRBD2|TRBV7-2|17|TRBJ2-2|NA
CASSSSSGSVYTGELFF
TGTGCCAGCAGCTCCAGTAGCGGGAGTGTTTACACCGGGGAGCTGTTTTTT
>NA|TRBV5-4|16|TRBJ2-7|NA
CASSFSYGGNGDEQYF
TGTGCCAGCAGCTTTTCCTATGGCGGGAATGGCGACGAGCAGTACTTC
>NA|TRBV19|15|TRBJ1-2|NA
CASTGTGNPNYGYTF
TGTGCCAGTACAGGTACAGGGAACCCTAACTATGGCTACACCTTC
>NA|TRBV11-1|14|TRBJ2-2|few
CASSFATGTGELFF
TGTGCCAGCAGCTTCGCGACAGGCACCGGGGAGCTGTTTTTT
>NA|TRBV28|15|TRBJ2-7|NA
CASSWSTDGSYEQYF
TGTGCCAGCAGTTGGTCGACGGACGGATCCTACGAGCAGTACTTC
>TRBD2|TRBV7-3|16|TRBJ2-1|NA
CASSPRAPAGAGEQFF
TGTGCCAGCAGCCCCAGGGCTCCAGCGGGAGCCGGTGAGCAGTTCTTC
>NA|TRBV6-1|13|TRBJ1-5|few
CASTDRGNQPQHF
TGTGCCAGCACAGACAGAGGAAATCAGCCCCAGCATTTT
>NA|TRBV19|12|TRBJ1-2|NA
CASKRLNYGYTF
TGTGCCAGCAAGAGACTGAACTATGGCTACACCTTC
>NA|TRBV27|14|TRBJ2-7|NA
CASRPGTFPYEQYF
TGTGCCAGCAGGCCCGGGACATTCCCCTACGAGCAGTACTTC
>TRBD1|TRBV2|14|TRBJ1-2|NA
CASSEMGQSNGYTF
TGTGCCAGCAGTGAAATGGGACAGTCCAATGGCTACACCTTC
>NA|TRBV7-6|16|TRBJ2-2|NA
CASSLNTGPNTGELFF
TGTGCCAGCAGCCTAAATACCGGGCCAAACACCGGGGAGCTGTTTTTT